This is a list of T cell receptor beta chains from one sample in a study of blood T cell repertoires in COVID-19. Here immunoSEQ multiplex PCR was the method, and the copy in TCRdb shows in-frame clones only, minus some. The profile shows some 140,000 clones, 79% of them singletons. The sequenced material came from peripheral blood. Receptors originate from a man between 60 and 70 years old with acute or convalescent COVID-19. The CDR3 runs from the conserved cysteine through the conserved F or W. D genes are given only for firm matches. Size is stated for part of the rows, as once, few or many counts, or as a class when the clone is expanded.

D	size	V	J	length	CDR3	DNA
TRBD1	-	TRBV29-1	TRBJ2-3	12	CSVAQGSDTQYF	TGCAGCGTGGCACAGGGGTCAGATACGCAGTATTTT
-	-	TRBV5-1	TRBJ2-2	14	CASRPGLAGGELFF	TGCGCCAGCAGGCCCGGGCTTGCGGGCGGGGAGCTGTTTTTT
TRBD1	once	TRBV27	TRBJ1-2	15	CASRNLGGAFGGYTF	TGTGCCAGCAGAAACCTAGGGGGCGCATTCGGCGGCTACACCTTC
TRBD1	-	TRBV9	TRBJ2-5	16	CASSVSWTGYQETQYF	TGTGCCAGCAGCGTATCTTGGACAGGGTACCAAGAGACCCAGTACTTC
TRBD1	-	TRBV30	TRBJ2-1	17	CAWRPYSGTGKYNEQFF	TGTGCCTGGAGGCCTTACTCGGGGACAGGGAAATACAATGAGCAGTTCTTC
-	-	TRBV7-9	TRBJ2-3	14	CASSLGLRTDTQYF	TGTGCCAGCAGCTTAGGTCTCAGAACAGATACGCAGTATTTT
TRBD1	-	TRBV27	TRBJ1-6	16	CASSLWGQSYNSPLHF	TGTGCCAGCAGTTTATGGGGACAGTCCTATAATTCACCCCTCCACTTT
-	-	TRBV6-5	TRBJ1-1	11	CASRRGTEAFF	TGTGCCAGCAGGAGGGGGACCGAAGCTTTCTTT
-	-	TRBV21-1	TRBJ2-3	15	CASSKMGGSTDTQYF	TGTGCCAGCAGCAAGATGGGGGGTAGCACAGATACGCAGTATTTT
-	-	TRBV28	TRBJ1-2	14	CASSFPHLGDGYTF	TGTGCCAGCAGTTTTCCCCACTTAGGGGATGGCTACACCTTC
-	-	TRBV28	TRBJ2-1	14	CASTRLSSYNEQFF	TGTGCCAGCACGAGACTCAGCTCCTACAATGAGCAGTTCTTC
-	-	TRBV12-3/TRBV12-4	TRBJ1-5	13	CASSQGPGQPQHF	TGTGCCAGCAGTCAAGGACCGGGGCAGCCCCAGCATTTT
-	few	TRBV10-3	TRBJ1-1	13	CAISYSRNTEAFF	TGTGCCATCAGCTACAGCCGGAACACTGAAGCTTTCTTT
-	-	TRBV7-5	TRBJ2-2	16	CVRSPLGGVVTGELFF	TGTGTCAGAAGCCCCCTGGGAGGGGTGGTGACCGGGGAGCTGTTTTTT
-	-	TRBV29-1	TRBJ2-5	13	CSVGMGRQETQYF	TGCAGCGTTGGTATGGGCCGGCAAGAGACCCAGTACTTC
-	once	TRBV27	TRBJ1-6	15	CASSLEGAHNSPLHF	TGTGCCAGCAGTTTAGAAGGGGCTCATAATTCACCCCTCCACTTT
-	-	TRBV2	TRBJ2-7	12	CASSEGTVEQYF	TGTGCCAGCAGTGAAGGGACAGTCGAGCAGTACTTC
-	-	TRBV19	TRBJ1-2	13	CASSITGERGYTF	TGTGCCAGTAGTATCACGGGCGAGCGGGGCTACACCTTC
TRBD2	-	TRBV19	TRBJ2-1	14	CASSFSGRGNEQFF	TGTGCCAGTAGTTTTAGCGGGAGAGGGAATGAGCAGTTCTTC
-	-	TRBV25-1	TRBJ2-3	13	CASSESYTDTQYF	TGTGCCAGCAGTGAGTCGTACACAGATACGCAGTATTTT
TRBD2	once	TRBV2	TRBJ2-1	16	CASSEMGTSGSKEQFF	TGTGCCAGCAGTGAAATGGGGACTAGCGGGAGCAAGGAGCAGTTCTTC
TRBD1	-	TRBV5-4	TRBJ1-1	16	CASSKGTGGAGSEAFF	TGTGCCAGCAGCAAGGGGACAGGGGGCGCAGGGTCTGAAGCTTTCTTT
-	-	TRBV4-2	TRBJ1-1	15	CASSQDWGQGTEAFF	TGTGCCAGCAGCCAAGATTGGGGGCAAGGGACTGAAGCTTTCTTT
-	once	TRBV7-2	TRBJ2-5	15	CASSPPVGGGETQYF	TGTGCCAGCAGCCCCCCCGTTGGGGGAGGCGAGACCCAGTACTTC
TRBD2	-	TRBV7-8	TRBJ2-5	14	CASSSSGSWETQYF	TGTGCCAGCAGCTCGAGCGGGAGCTGGGAGACCCAGTACTTC
-	many	TRBV4-1	TRBJ2-7	13	CASSHLTSFGQYF	TGCGCCAGCAGCCACCTGACTAGTTTTGGGCAGTACTTC
-	-	TRBV21-1	TRBJ1-6	18	CASSMGVQGTFSNSPLHF	TGTGCCAGCAGCATGGGGGTCCAGGGGACCTTTTCTAATTCACCCCTCCACTTT
TRBD1	-	TRBV6-2/TRBV6-3	TRBJ1-6	14	CASSRTGVDSPLHF	TGTGCCAGCAGCCGTACAGGGGTGGATTCACCCCTCCACTTT
-	-	TRBV6-2/TRBV6-3	TRBJ1-2	13	CASSYPSIYGYTF	TGTGCCAGCAGTTACCCCAGTATATATGGCTACACCTTC
TRBD2	-	TRBV5-4	TRBJ2-7	14	CASSPTGTSYEQYF	TGTGCCAGCAGCCCGACCGGGACTAGCTACGAGCAGTACTTC